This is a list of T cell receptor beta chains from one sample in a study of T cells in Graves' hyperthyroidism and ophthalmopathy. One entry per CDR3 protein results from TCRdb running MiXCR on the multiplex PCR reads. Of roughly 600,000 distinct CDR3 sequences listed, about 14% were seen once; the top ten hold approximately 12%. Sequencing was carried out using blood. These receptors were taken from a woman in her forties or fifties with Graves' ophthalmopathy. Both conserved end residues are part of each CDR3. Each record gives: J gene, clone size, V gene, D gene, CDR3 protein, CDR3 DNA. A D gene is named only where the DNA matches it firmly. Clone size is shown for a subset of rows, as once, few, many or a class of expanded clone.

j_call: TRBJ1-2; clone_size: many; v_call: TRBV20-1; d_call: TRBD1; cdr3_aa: CSARPPTGGSYGYTF; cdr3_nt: TGCAGTGCTAGACCGCCGACAGGGGGGAGCTATGGCTACACCTTC
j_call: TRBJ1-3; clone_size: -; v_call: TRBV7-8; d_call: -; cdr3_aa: CASSLGGGTLPTLERSGNTIYF; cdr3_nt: TGTGCCAGCAGCTTAGGGGGCGGAACCCTACCCACCTTAGAACGCTCTGGAAACACCATATATTTT
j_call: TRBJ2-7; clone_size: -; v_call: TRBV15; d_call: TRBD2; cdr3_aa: CATSRDRTSYEQYF; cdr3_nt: TGTGCCACCAGCAGAGATAGGACTAGTTATGAGCAGTACTTC
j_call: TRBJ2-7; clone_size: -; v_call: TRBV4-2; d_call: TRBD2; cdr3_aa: CASSQDLRVAGAVEQYF; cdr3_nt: TGTGCCAGCAGCCAAGATCTCAGGGTAGCGGGAGCCGTGGAGCAGTACTTC
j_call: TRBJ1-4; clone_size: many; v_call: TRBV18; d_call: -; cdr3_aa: CASSPMGATNEKLFF; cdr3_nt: TGTGCCAGCTCACCAATGGGGGCAACTAATGAAAAACTGTTTTTT
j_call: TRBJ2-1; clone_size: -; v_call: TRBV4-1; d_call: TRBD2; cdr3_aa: CASSQDGLAGTYNEQFF; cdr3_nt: TGCGCCAGCAGCCAAGATGGACTAGCGGGAACCTACAATGAGCAGTTCTTC
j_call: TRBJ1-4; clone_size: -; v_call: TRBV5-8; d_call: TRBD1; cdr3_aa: CASSSKSSGGTYEKLFF; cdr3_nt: TGTGCCAGCAGCTCGAAGAGTTCAGGGGGCACGTATGAAAAACTGTTTTTT
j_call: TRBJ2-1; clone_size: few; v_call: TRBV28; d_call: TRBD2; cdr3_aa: CASSSGTTPEQFF; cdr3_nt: TGTGCCAGCAGTTCCGGGACTACCCCAGAGCAGTTCTTC
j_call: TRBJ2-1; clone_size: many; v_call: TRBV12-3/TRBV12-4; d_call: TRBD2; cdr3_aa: CASSPGLAGVRVNEQFF; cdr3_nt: TGTGCCAGCTCCCCGGGACTAGCGGGAGTAAGGGTTAATGAGCAGTTCTTC
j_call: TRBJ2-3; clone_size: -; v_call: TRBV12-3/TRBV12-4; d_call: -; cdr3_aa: CASNPQTEIGQYF; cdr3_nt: TGTGCCAGCAACCCGCAGACAGAGATTGGGCAGTATTTT
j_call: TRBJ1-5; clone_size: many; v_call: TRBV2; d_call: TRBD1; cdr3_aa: CASNLSGGQPQHF; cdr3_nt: TGTGCCAGCAATTTATCAGGGGGTCAGCCCCAGCATTTT
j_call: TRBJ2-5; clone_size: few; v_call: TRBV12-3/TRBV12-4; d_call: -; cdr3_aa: CASTAGTREETQYF; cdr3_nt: TGTGCCAGCACGGCCGGGACAAGGGAAGAGACCCAGTACTTC
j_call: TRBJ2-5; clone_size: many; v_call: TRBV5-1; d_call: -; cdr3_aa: CASSLVTDQETQYF; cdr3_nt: TGCGCCAGCAGCTTGGTTACAGACCAAGAGACCCAGTACTTC
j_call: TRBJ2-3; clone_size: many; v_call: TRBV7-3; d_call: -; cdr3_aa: CASSWTAPDTQYF; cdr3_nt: TGTGCCAGCAGTTGGACTGCGCCAGATACGCAGTATTTT
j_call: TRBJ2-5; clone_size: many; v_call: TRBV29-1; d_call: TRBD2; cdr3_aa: CSVERLSGRQETQYF; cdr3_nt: TGCAGCGTTGAACGATTAAGCGGGAGGCAAGAGACCCAGTACTTC
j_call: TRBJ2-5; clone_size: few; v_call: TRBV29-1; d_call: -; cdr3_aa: CSARGRRGYQETQYF; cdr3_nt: TGCAGCGCCCGGGGCCGGAGGGGGTACCAAGAGACCCAGTACTTC
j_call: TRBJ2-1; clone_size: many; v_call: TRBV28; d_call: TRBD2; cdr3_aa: CASSILPGLAGGGQFF; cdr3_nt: TGTGCCAGCAGCATACTCCCGGGACTAGCGGGAGGTGGGCAGTTCTTC
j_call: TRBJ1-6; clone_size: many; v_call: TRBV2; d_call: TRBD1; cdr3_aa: CASSVGQESSYNSPLHF; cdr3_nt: TGTGCCAGCAGTGTCGGACAGGAAAGCTCCTATAATTCACCCCTCCACTTT
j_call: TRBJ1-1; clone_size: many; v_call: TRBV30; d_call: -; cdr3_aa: CAWRGQPGVTEAFF; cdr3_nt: TGTGCCTGGAGAGGACAGCCCGGGGTCACTGAAGCTTTCTTT
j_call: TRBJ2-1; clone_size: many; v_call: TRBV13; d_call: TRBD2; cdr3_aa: CASSLRLAGASDEQFF; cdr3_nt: TGTGCCAGCAGCTTGAGACTAGCGGGAGCGTCAGATGAGCAGTTCTTC
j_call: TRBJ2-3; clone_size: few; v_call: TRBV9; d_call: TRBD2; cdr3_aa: CASSVSGTSGSSDTQYF; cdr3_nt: TGTGCCAGCAGCGTCTCCGGGACTAGCGGGAGTTCAGATACGCAGTATTTT
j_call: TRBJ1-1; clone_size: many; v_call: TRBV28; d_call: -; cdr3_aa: CASSLKGRTTEAFF; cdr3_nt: TGTGCCAGCAGTTTGAAAGGGAGGACCACTGAAGCTTTCTTT
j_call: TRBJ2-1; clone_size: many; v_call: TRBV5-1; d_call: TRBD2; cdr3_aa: CASSLDGSGVMNNEQFF; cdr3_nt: TGCGCCAGCAGCTTGGATGGTAGCGGGGTAATGAACAATGAGCAGTTCTTC
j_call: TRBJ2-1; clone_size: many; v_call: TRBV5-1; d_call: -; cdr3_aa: CASSFQGTNEQFF; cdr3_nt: TGCGCCAGCAGCTTCCAGGGGACCAATGAGCAGTTCTTC
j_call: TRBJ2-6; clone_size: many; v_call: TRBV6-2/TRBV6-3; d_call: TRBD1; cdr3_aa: CASNPNRGRGAGANVLTF; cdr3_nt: TGTGCCAGCAATCCGAACAGGGGGCGGGGAGCTGGGGCCAACGTCCTGACTTTC
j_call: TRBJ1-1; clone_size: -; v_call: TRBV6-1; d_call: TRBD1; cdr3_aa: CASIIQGYRDTEAFF; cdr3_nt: TGTGCCAGCATAATACAGGGGTACAGGGACACTGAAGCTTTCTTT
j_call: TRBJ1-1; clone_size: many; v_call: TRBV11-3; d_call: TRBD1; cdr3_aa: CASSLGSGGSKAFF; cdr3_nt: TGTGCCAGCAGCTTAGGCTCAGGGGGCTCTAAAGCTTTCTTT
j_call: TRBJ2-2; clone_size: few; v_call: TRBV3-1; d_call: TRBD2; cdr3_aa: CASSQTGGTSGMGGELFF; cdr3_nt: TGTGCCAGCAGCCAAACCGGGGGGACTAGCGGGATGGGCGGGGAGCTGTTTTTT
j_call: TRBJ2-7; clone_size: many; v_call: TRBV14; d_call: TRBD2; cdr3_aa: CASSHPETGGTREQYF; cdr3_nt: TGTGCCAGCAGCCACCCGGAGACGGGAGGAACCAGAGAGCAGTACTTC
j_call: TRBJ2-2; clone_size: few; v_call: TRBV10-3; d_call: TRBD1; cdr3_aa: CAIRQGTGELFF; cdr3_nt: TGTGCCATAAGACAGGGGACCGGGGAGCTGTTTTTT
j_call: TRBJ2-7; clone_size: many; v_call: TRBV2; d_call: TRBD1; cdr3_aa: CASSRTGTAYEQYF; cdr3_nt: TGTGCCAGCAGTCGGACAGGGACAGCTTACGAGCAGTACTTC
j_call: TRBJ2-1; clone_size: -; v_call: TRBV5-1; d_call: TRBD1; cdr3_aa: CASSVRGRGSNEQFF; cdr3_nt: TGCGCCAGCAGCGTCCGGGGCAGGGGGAGCAATGAGCAGTTCTTC
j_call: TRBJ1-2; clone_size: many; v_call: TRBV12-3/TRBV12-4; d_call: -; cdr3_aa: CASSLGTRPYGYTF; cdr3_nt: TGTGCCAGCAGTTTAGGGACACGGCCTTATGGCTACACCTTC
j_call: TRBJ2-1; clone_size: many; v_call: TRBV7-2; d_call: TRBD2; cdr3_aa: CASSDIAGDNEQFF; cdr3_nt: TGTGCCAGCAGCGATATAGCGGGAGACAATGAGCAGTTCTTC
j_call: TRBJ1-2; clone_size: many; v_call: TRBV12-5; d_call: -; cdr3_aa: CASGSYRDARVYGYTF; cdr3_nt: TGTGCTAGTGGTTCCTACCGGGACGCCCGTGTCTATGGCTACACCTTC
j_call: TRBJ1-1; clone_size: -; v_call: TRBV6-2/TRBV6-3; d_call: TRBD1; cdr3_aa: CASSYCRGRAEAFF; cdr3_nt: TGTGCCAGCAGTTACTGCAGGGGGCGGGCTGAGGCTTTCTTT
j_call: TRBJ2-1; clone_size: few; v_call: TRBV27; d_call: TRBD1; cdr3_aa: CASNRGQGNNEQFF; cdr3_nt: TGTGCCAGCAACAGGGGACAGGGGAACAATGAGCAGTTCTTC
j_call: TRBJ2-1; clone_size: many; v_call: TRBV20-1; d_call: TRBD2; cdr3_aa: CSARGGGRSSYNEQFF; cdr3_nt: TGCAGTGCTAGAGGGGGCGGGAGGAGCTCCTACAATGAGCAGTTCTTC
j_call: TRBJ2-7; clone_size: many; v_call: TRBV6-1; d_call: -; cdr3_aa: CASSEVSVDRSSYEQYF; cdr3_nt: TGTGCCAGCAGTGAAGTTTCAGTCGACAGGAGCTCCTACGAGCAGTACTTC
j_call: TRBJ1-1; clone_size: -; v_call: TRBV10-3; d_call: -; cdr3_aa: CAISEWSTEAFF; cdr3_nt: TGTGCCATCAGTGAGTGGAGCACTGAAGCTTTCTTT
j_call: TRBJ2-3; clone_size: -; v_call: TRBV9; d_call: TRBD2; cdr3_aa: CASSVEAVLAGGLDTQYF; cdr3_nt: TGTGCCAGCAGCGTCGAAGCCGTACTAGCGGGAGGTTTAGATACGCAGTATTTT
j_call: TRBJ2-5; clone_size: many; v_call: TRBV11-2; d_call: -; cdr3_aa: CASSLASSETQYF; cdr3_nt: TGTGCCAGCAGCTTAGCCTCGTCGGAGACCCAGTACTTC
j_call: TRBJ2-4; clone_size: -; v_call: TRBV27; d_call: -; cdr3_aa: CASSFVGQLAKNIQYF; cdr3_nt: TGTGCCAGCAGTTTTGTCGGACAGCTAGCCAAAAACATTCAGTACTTC
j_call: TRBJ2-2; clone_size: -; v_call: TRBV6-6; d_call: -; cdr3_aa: CASSYSRAGELFF; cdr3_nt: TGTGCCAGCAGTTACTCGAGAGCCGGGGAGCTGTTTTTT
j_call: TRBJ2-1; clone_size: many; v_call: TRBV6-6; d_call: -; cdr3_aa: CASSYKGSGEQFF; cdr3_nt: TGTGCCAGCAGTTACAAGGGCTCCGGGGAGCAGTTCTTC
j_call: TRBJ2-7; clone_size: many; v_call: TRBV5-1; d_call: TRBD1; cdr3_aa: CASSSANSGTGGEQYF; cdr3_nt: TGCGCCAGCAGCTCAGCGAATAGCGGGACAGGGGGCGAGCAGTACTTC
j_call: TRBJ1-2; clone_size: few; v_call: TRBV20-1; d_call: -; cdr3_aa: CSASQPGTYGYTF; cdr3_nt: TGCAGTGCTAGTCAACCGGGAACTTATGGCTACACCTTC
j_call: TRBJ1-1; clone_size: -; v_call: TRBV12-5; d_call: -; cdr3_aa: CASGYQVGANTEAFF; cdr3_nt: TGTGCTAGTGGGTACCAGGTCGGGGCGAACACTGAAGCTTTCTTT
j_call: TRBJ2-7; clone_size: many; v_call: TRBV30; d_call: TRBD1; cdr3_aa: CAWSGRDRGYEQYF; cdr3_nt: TGTGCCTGGTCCGGCCGGGACAGGGGGTACGAGCAGTACTTC
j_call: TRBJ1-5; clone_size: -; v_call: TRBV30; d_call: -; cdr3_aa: CAWSATTGDQPQHF; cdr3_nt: TGTGCCTGGAGTGCAACCACGGGCGATCAGCCCCAGCATTTT
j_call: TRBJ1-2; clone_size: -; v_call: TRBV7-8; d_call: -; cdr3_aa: CASSLRGKGERNYGYTF; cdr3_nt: TGTGCCAGCAGCTTAAGAGGGAAGGGGGAGCGGAACTATGGCTACACCTTC
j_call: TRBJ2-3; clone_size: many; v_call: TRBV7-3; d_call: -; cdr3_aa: CASSLTGVTTDTQYF; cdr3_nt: TGTGCCAGCAGCTTAACGGGAGTAACAACAGATACGCAGTATTTT